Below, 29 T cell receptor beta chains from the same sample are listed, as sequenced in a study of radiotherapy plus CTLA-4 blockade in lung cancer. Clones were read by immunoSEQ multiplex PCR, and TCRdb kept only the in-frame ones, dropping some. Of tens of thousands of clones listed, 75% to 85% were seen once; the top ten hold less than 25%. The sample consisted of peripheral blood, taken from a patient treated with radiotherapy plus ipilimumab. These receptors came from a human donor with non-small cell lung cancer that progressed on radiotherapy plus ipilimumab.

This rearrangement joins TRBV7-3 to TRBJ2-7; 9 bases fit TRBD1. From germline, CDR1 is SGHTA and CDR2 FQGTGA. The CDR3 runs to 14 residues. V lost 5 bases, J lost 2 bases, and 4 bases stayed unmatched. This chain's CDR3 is CASSPRDRAYEQYF. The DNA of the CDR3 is TGTGCCAGCAGCCCCCGGGACAGGGCCTACGAGCAGTACTTC.

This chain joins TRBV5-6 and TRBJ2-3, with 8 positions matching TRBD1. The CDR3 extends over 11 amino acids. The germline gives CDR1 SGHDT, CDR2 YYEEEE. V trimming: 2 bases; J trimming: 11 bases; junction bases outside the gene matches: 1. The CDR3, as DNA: TGTGCCAGCAGCTTCGGACAGGGGCAGTATTTT. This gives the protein CASSFGQGQYF.

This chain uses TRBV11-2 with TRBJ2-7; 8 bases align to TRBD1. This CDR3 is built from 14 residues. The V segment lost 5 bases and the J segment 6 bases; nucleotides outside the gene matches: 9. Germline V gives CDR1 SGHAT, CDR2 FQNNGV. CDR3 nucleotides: TGTGCCAGCAGCGGCGGACAGGGTCCGCTCGAGCAGTACTTC. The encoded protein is CASSGGQGPLEQYF.

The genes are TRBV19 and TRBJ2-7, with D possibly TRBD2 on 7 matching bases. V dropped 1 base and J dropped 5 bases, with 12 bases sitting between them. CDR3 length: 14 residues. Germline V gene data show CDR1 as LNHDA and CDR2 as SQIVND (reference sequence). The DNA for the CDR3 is TGTGCCAGTAGTATAGCCAGGGGAGGGGACGAGCAGTACTTC. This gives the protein CASSIARGGDEQYF.

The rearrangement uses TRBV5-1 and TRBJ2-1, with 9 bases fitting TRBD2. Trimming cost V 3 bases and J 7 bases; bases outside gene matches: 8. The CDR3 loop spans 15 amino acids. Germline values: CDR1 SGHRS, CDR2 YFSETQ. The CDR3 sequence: CASSSLAGAENEQFF. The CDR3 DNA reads TGCGCCAGCAGCTCGTTAGCGGGGGCTGAAAATGAGCAGTTCTTC.

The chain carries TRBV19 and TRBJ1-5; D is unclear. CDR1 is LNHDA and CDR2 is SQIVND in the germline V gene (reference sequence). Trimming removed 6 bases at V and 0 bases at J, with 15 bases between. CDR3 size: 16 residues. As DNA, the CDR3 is TGTGCCAGTAGGGCTGCGGGAGCTTATAGCAATCAGCCCCAGCATTTT. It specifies CASRAAGAYSNQPQHF.

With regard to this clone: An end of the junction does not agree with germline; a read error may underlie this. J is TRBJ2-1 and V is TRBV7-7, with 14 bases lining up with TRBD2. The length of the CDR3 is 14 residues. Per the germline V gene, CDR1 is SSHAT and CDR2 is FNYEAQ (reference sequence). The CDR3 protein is CASSPGLAGELQFF. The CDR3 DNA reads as TGTGCTAGCAGCCCGGGACTAGCGGGGGAGCTGCAGTTCTTC.

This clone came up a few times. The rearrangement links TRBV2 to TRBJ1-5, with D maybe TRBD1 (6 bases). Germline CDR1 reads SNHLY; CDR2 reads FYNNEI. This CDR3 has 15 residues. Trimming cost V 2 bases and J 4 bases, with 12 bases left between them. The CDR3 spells CASSERRGGNQPQHF. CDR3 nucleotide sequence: TGTGCCAGCAGTGAACGCAGGGGAGGGAATCAGCCCCAGCATTTT.

For the CDR3, the DNA is TGTGCCAGCAGTCTACCTCTTGACATGCCAGGGGCCAACGTCCTGACTTTC. It yields the protein CASSLPLDMPGANVLTF. The chain links TRBV2 to TRBJ2-6; D gene uncertain. CDR1 is SNHLY and CDR2 is FYNNEI in the germline V gene. V was trimmed by 5 bases and J by 4 bases, leaving 18 bases between them. This CDR3 comprises 17 residues.

CDR3 DNA sequence: TGTGCCAGCACTCGGGGACAGGGGGCAGGCGGCCAAGAGACCCAGTACTTC. As protein: CASTRGQGAGGQETQYF. The V gene is TRBV2, the J gene TRBJ2-5; TRBD1 matches at 12 bases. Germline trimming cut 7 bases from V and 1 base from J; bases unmatched to any gene: 10. Germline CDR1 is SNHLY and CDR2 is FYNNEI. This CDR3 has 17 amino acids.

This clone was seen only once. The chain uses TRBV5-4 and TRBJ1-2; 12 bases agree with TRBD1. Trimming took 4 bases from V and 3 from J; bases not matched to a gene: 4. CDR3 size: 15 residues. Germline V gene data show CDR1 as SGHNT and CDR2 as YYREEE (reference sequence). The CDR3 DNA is TGTGCCAGCAGCCCGGGACAGGGGGCTGACTATGGCTACACCTTC. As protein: CASSPGQGADYGYTF.

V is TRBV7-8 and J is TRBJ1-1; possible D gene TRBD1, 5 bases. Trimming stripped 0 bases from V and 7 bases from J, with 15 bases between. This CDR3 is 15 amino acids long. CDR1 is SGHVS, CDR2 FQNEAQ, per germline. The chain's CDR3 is CASSLAILVGGEAFF. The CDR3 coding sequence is TGTGCCAGCAGCTTAGCAATCTTAGTGGGGGGTGAAGCTTTCTTT.

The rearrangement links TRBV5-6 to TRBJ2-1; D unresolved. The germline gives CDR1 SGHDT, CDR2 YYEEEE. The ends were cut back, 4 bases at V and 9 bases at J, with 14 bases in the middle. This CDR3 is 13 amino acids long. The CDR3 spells CASSLPPSGEQFF. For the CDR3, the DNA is TGTGCCAGCAGCCTACCGCCTTCGGGTGAGCAGTTCTTC.

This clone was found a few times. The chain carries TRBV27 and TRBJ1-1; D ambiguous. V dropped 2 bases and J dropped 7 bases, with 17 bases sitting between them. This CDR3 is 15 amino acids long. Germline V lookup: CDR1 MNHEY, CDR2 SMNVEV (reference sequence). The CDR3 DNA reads TGTGCCAGCAGTTTACCGAGGCAGCCACTGAGTGAAGCTTTCTTT. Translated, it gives CASSLPRQPLSEAFF.

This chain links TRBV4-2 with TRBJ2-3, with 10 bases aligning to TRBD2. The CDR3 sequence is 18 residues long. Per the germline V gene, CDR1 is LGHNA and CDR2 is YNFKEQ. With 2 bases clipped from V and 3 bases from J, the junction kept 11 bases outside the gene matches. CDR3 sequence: CASSQIGPSGGGTDTQYF. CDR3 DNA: TGTGCCAGCAGCCAAATTGGGCCTAGCGGGGGTGGTACAGATACGCAGTATTTT.

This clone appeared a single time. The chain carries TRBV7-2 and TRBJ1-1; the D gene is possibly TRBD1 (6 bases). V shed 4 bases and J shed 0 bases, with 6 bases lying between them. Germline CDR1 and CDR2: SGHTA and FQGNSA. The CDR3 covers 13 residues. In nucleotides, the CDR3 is TGTGCCAGCAGCTGGACAGTGAACACTGAAGCTTTCTTT. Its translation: CASSWTVNTEAFF. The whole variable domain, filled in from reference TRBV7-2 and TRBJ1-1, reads GAGVSQSPSNKVTEKGKDVELRCDPISGHTALYWYRQSLGQGLEFLIYFQGNSAPDKSGLPSDRFSAERTGGSVSTLTIQRTQQEDSAVYLCASSWTVNTEAFFGQGTRLTVV.

The CDR3 reads CASRKGLGTGELFF. The CDR3 DNA reads as TGTGCCAGTAGGAAGGGGTTGGGCACCGGGGAGCTGTTTTTT. The rearrangement joins TRBV19 to TRBJ2-2; weak D call: TRBD1 (5 bases). Germline CDR1 reads LNHDA; CDR2 reads SQIVND (reference sequence). V dropped 6 bases and J dropped 4 bases, with 12 bases sitting between them. The CDR3 has 14 residues.

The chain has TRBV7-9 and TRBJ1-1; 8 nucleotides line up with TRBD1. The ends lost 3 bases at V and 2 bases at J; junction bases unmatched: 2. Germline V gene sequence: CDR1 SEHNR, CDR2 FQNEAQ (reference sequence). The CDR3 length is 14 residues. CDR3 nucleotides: TGTGCCAGCAGCTTCGGACAGGGAAACACTGAAGCTTTCTTT. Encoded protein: CASSFGQGNTEAFF.

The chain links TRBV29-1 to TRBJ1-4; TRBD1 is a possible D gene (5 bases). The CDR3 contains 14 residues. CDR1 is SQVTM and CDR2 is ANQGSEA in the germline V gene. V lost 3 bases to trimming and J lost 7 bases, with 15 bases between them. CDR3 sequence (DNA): TGCAGCGTTGACGTCCAGGGTTGGGGTGAAAAACTGTTTTTT. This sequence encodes CSVDVQGWGEKLFF.

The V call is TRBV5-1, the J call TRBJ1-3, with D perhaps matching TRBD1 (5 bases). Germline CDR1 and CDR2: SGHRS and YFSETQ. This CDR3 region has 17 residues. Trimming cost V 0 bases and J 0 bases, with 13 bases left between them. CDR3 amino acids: CASSLGQGRNSGNTIYF. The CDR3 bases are TGCGCCAGCAGCTTGGGCCAGGGAAGAAACTCTGGAAACACCATATATTTT. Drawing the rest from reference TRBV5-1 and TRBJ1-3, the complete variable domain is KAGVTQTPRYLIKTRGQQVTLSCSPISGHRSVSWYQQTPGQGLQFLFEYFSETQRNKGNFPGRFSGRQFSNSRSEMNVSTLELGDSALYLCASSLGQGRNSGNTIYFGEGSWLTVV.

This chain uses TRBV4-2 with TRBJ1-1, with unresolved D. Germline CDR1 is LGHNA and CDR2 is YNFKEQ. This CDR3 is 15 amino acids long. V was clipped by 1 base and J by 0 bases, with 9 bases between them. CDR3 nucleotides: TGTGCCAGCAGCCAAGGGGCCGTAATGAACACTGAAGCTTTCTTT. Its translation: CASSQGAVMNTEAFF.

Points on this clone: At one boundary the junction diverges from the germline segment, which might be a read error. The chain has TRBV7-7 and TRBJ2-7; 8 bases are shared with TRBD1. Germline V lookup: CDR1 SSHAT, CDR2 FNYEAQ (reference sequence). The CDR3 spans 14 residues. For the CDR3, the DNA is TGTGCTAGCAGCTATCGACAGGGGAGTGCCGAGCAGTACTTC. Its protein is CASSYRQGSAEQYF.

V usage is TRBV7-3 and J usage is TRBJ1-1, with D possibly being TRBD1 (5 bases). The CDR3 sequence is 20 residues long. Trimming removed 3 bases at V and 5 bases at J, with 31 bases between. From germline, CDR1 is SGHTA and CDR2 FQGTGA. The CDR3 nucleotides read TGTGCCAGCAGCTTGAAGCCACCCTCTGGGGGGATATTTAGGTCTACTGAAGCTTTCTTT. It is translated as CASSLKPPSGGIFRSTEAFF.

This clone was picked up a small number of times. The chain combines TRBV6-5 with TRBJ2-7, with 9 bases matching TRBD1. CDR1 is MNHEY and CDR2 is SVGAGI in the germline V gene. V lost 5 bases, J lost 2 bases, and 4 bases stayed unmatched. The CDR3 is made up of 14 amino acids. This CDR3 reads CASSRGQGPYEQYF. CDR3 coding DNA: TGTGCCAGCAGTCGGGGACAGGGCCCCTACGAGCAGTACTTC.

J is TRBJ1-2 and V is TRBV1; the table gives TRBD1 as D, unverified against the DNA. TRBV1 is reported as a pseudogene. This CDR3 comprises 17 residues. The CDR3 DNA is TGCACCATTCCGGGACATAGGATGCGTCCCGAATCCTGTGGCTACACCTTC. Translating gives CTIPGHRMRPESCGYTF.

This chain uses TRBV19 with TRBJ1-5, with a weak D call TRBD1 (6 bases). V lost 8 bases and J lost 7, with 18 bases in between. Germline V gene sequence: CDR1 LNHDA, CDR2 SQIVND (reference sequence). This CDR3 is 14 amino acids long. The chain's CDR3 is CASSVQGSNQPQHF. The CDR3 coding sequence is TGTGCCAGTTCTGTTCAGGGGTCCAACCAGCCCCAGCATTTT. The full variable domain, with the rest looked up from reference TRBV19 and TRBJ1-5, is DGGITQSPKYLFRKEGQNVTLSCEQNLNHDAMYWYRQDPGQGLRLIYYSQIVNDFQKGDIAEGYSVSREKKESFPLTVTSAQKNPTAFYLCASSVQGSNQPQHFGDGTRLSIL.

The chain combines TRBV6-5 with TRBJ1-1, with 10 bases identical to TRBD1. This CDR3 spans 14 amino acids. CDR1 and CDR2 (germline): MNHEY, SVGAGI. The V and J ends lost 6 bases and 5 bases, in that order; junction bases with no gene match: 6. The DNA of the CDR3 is TGTGCCAGCAGCCGGGGACAGGGGTTAACTGAAGCTTTCTTT. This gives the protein CASSRGQGLTEAFF.

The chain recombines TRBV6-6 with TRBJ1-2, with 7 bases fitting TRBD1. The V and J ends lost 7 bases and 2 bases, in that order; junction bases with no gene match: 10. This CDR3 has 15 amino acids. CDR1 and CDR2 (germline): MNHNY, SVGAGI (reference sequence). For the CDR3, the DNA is TGTGCCAGCAAATCGGGCGGACAGGAAAACTATGGCTACACCTTC. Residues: CASKSGGQENYGYTF.

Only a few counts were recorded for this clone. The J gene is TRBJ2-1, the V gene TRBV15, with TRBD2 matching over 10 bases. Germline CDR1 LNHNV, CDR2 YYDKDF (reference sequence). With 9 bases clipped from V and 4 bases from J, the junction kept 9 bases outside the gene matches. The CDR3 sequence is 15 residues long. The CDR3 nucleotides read TGTGCCACTCAGACCCTAGCGGGGGATTACAATGAGCAGTTCTTC. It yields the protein CATQTLAGDYNEQFF.